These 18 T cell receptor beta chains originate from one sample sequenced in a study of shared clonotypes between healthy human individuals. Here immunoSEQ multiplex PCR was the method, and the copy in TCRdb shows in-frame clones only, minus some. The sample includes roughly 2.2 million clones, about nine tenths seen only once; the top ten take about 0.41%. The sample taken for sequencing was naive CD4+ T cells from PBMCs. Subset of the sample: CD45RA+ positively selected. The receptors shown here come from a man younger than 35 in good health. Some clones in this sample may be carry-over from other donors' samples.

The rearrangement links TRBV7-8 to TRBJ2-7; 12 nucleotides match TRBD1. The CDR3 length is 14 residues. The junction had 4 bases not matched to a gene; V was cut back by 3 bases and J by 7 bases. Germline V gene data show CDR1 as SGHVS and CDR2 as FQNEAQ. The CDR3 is CASSFRDRGQEQYF. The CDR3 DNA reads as TGTGCCAGCAGCTTCCGGGACAGGGGGCAGGAGCAGTACTTC. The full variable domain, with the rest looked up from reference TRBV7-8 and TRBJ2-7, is GAGVSQSPRYKVAKRGQDVALRCDPISGHVSLFWYQQALGQGPEFLTYFQNEAQLDKSGLPSDRFFAERPEGSVSTLKIQRTQQEDSAVYLCASSFRDRGQEQYFGPGTRLTVT.

For the CDR3, the DNA is TGTGCCAGAACCTGCACCAATCAGCCCCAGCATTTT. Translation gives CARTCTNQPQHF. The chain recombines TRBV5-3 with TRBJ1-5; no firm D call. TRBV5-3 is an open reading frame whose function is uncertain. CDR3 length: 12 amino acids. Trimming removed 6 bases from V and 3 bases from J, with 7 bases in between.

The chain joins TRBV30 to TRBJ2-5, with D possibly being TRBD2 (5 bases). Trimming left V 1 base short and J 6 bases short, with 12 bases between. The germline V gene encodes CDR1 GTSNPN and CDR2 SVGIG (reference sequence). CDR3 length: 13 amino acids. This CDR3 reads CAWSGISGQTQYF. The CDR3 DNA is TGTGCCTGGAGTGGGATCAGCGGCCAGACCCAGTACTTC. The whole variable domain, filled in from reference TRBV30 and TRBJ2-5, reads SQTIHQWPATLVQPVGSPLSLECTVEGTSNPNLYWYRQAAGRGLQLLFYSVGIGQISSEVPQNLSASRPQDRQFILSSKKLLLSDSGFYLCAWSGISGQTQYFGPGTRLLVL.

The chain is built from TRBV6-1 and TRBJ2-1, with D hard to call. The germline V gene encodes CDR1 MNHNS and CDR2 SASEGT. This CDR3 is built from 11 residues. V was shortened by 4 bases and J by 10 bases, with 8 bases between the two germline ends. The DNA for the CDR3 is TGTGCCAGCAGTGCCAAGTCCGAGCAGTTCTTC. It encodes CASSAKSEQFF.

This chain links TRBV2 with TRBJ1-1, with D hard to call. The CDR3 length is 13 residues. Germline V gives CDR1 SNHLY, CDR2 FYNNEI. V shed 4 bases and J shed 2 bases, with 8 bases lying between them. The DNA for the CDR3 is TGTGCCAGCAGTGTAAAAGAAAACACTGAAGCTTTCTTT. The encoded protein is CASSVKENTEAFF.

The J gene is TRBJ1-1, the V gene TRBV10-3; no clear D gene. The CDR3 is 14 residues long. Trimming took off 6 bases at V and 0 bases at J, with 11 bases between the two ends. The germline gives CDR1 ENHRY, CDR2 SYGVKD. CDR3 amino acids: CAIREIGMNTEAFF. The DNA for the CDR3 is TGTGCCATCAGGGAGATAGGTATGAACACTGAAGCTTTCTTT.

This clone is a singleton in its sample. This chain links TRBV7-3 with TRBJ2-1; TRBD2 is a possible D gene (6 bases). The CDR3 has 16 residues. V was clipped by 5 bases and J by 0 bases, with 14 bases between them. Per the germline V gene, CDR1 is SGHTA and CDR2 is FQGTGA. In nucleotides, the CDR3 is TGTGCCAGCAGCCCCTCGCTAGCGAGCTCCTACAATGAGCAGTTCTTC. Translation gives CASSPSLASSYNEQFF.

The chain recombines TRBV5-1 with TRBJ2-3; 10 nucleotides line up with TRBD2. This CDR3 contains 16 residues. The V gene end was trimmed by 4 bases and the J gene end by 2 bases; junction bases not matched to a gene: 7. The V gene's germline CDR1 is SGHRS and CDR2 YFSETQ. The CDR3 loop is CASSLSGTSDTDTQYF. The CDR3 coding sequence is TGCGCCAGCAGCCTATCCGGGACTAGCGACACAGATACGCAGTATTTT. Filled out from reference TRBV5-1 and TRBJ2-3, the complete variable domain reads KAGVTQTPRYLIKTRGQQVTLSCSPISGHRSVSWYQQTPGQGLQFLFEYFSETQRNKGNFPGRFSGRQFSNSRSEMNVSTLELGDSALYLCASSLSGTSDTDTQYFGPGTRLTVL.

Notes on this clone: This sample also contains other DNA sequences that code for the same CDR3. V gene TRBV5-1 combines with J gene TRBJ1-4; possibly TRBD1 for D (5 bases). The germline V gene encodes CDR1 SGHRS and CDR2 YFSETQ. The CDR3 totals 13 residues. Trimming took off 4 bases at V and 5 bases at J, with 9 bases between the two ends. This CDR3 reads CASSPGLNEKLFF. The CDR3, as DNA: TGCGCCAGCAGCCCGGGACTGAATGAAAAACTGTTTTTT.

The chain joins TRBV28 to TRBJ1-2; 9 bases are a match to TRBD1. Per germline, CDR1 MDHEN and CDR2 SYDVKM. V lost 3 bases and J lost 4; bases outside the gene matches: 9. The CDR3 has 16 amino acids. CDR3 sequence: CASSLPTDRGGYGYTF. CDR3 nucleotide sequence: TGTGCCAGCAGTTTGCCAACGGACAGGGGAGGCTATGGCTACACCTTC.

CDR3 residues: CASGGDEQYF. The CDR3 nucleotides read TGTGCCAGCGGGGGGGACGAGCAGTACTTC. The rearrangement joins TRBV28 to TRBJ2-7; 7 bases line up with TRBD2. The J segment lost 5 bases and the V segment lost 8 bases, leaving 0 bases of the junction unmatched. CDR1 MDHEN and CDR2 SYDVKM come from the germline V gene. This CDR3 region has 10 residues.

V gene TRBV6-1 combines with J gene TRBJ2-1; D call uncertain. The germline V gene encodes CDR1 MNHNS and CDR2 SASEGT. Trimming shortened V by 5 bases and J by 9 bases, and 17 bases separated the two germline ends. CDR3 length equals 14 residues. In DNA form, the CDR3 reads TGTGCCAGCAGTCCCCAGGTAGTGGTCGGTGAGCAGTTCTTC. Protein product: CASSPQVVVGEQFF.

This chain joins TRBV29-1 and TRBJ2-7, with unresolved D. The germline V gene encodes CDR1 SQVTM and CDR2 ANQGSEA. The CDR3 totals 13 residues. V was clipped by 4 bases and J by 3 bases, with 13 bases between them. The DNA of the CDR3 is TGCAGCGTTGGGTACGGCCTCGACTACGAGCAGTACTTC. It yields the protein CSVGYGLDYEQYF.

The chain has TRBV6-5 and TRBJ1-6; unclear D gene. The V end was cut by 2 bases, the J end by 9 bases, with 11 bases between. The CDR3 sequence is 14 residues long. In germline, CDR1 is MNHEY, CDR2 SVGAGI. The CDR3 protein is CASSYRVRVSPLHF. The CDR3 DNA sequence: TGTGCCAGCAGTTACCGTGTACGCGTTTCACCCCTCCACTTT.

CDR3 in DNA: TGTGCCAGTAGTGAAAGCAGGGGGCGCGGAGCTTTCTTT. This sequence encodes CASSESRGRGAFF. The rearrangement uses TRBV19 and TRBJ1-1; 8 positions match TRBD1. The V segment lost 5 bases and the J segment 10 bases; nucleotides outside the gene matches: 9. The CDR3 is 13 residues long. Germline loops: CDR1 LNHDA, CDR2 SQIVND (reference sequence).

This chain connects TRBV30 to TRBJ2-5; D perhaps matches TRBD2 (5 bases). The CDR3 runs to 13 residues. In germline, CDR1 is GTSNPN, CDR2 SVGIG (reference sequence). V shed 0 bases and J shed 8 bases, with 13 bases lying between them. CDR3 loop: CAWSVNDAGTQYF. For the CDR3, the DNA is TGTGCCTGGAGTGTTAACGACGCGGGTACCCAGTACTTC.

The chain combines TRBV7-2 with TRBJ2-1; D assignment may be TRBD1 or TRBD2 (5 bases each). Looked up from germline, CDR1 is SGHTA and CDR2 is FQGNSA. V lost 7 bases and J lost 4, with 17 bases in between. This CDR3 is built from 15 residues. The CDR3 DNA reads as TGTGCCAGCACCCTGGGGGAGCGAGGGTACAATGAGCAGTTCTTC. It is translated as CASTLGERGYNEQFF.

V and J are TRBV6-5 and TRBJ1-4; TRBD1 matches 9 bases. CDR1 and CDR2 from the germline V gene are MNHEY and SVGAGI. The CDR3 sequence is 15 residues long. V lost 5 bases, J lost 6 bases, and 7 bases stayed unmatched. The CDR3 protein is CASSPGTGRYEKLFF. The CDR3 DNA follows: TGTGCCAGCAGTCCGGGGACAGGGCGATATGAAAAACTGTTTTTT.